Below are 30 T cell receptor beta chains sequenced from a single sample in a study of T-cell reconstitution after alpha-beta-depleted transplantation in children. Molecular barcoding with unique molecular identifiers was used for the TCRbeta library. TCRdb reprocessed the PCR reads with MiXCR, giving one entry per CDR3 protein. The sample has some 240,000 distinct CDR3 sequences; 12% are singletons. The sequencing here drew on PBMCs from the stem cell graft donor, taken from the stem cell graft. The receptors were sampled from a human donor who donated a stem cell graft to a child with acute lymphoblastic leukemia.

This clonotype was counted at least ten times. A read error may produce the germline difference seen at one junction end. The rearrangement links TRBV7-7 to TRBJ2-2, with no clear D. CDR3 length equals 14 residues. CDR1 is SSHAT and CDR2 is FNYEAQ in the germline V gene (reference sequence). Here the CDR3 reads CASSFNLNTGELFF. The CDR3 DNA follows: TGTGCTAGCAGCTTCAACCTTAACACCGGGGAGCTGTTTTTT.

This clonotype has ten or more counts. The V gene is TRBV10-3, the J gene TRBJ2-7, with D perhaps TRBD1 or TRBD2 (5 bases each). The CDR3 runs 13 residues. Deletions cut 11 bases from V and 6 bases from J, with 20 bases between. Per germline, CDR1 ENHRY and CDR2 SYGVKD. DNA of the CDR3: TGTGCCGTTTTGGGCAGGGTGGGGAGCGAGCAGTACTTC. Its translation is CAVLGRVGSEQYF.

This clonotype occurred many times. V usage is TRBV20-1 and J usage is TRBJ1-2, with a weak D call TRBD1 (5 bases). Germline loops: CDR1 DFQATT, CDR2 SNEGSKA (reference sequence). The CDR3 spans 11 residues. The ends were cut back, 1 base at V and 6 bases at J, with 6 bases in the middle. DNA for the CDR3: TGCAGTGCTAGAGGGGGCCATGGCTACACCTTC. Protein sequence: CSARGGHGYTF.

This clonotype was seen many times. The chain links TRBV4-2 to TRBJ1-5, with 10 bases fitting TRBD1. CDR1 is LGHNA and CDR2 is YNFKEQ in the germline V gene. The CDR3 contains 18 residues. V shed 4 bases, J shed 0 bases, and the junction held 9 bases outside the gene matches. The CDR3 loop reads CASSRQGAGGYSNQPQHF. CDR3 bases: TGTGCCAGCAGCCGACAGGGGGCAGGAGGGTATAGCAATCAGCCCCAGCATTTT.

This clonotype was detected many times. The rearrangement joins TRBV12-3 or TRBV12-4 to TRBJ2-3; D unclear. Trimming cost V 2 bases and J 6 bases, with 6 bases left between them. This CDR3 region has 12 residues. For the CDR3, the DNA is TGTGCCAGCAGTTTACTCCCCGATACGCAGTATTTT. This codes for CASSLLPDTQYF.

Many counts were recorded for this clonotype. The genes are TRBV4-2 and TRBJ2-7; 11 nucleotides align to TRBD2. Germline lookup yields CDR1 LGHNA and CDR2 YNFKEQ. V shed 4 bases and J 0 bases; nucleotides not matched to a gene: 2. This CDR3 region has 15 residues. The CDR3 region has the DNA TGTGCCAGCAGCCGGCTAGCGGGGGGCTCCTACGAGCAGTACTTC. Encoded protein: CASSRLAGGSYEQYF.

This clonotype was recorded at least ten times. This chain joins TRBV5-1 and TRBJ1-2; D remains unclear. The CDR3 runs 15 residues. V was clipped by 4 bases and J by 4 bases, with 17 bases between them. Germline CDR1 SGHRS, CDR2 YFSETQ. This CDR3 reads CASSPAGTPIYGYTF. The CDR3 DNA is TGCGCCAGCAGCCCCGCGGGAACGCCGATCTATGGCTACACCTTC.

Written as DNA, the CDR3 is TGCAGTGCTGAGGCCCTGCAAGAGACCCAGTACTTC. Translated: CSAEALQETQYF. The V and J genes are TRBV20-1 and TRBJ2-5; no reliable D call. Germline CDR1 is DFQATT and CDR2 is SNEGSKA (reference sequence). The CDR3 is 12 amino acids. The V and J ends lost 5 bases and 2 bases respectively, with 9 bases between them.

With regard to this clonotype: A much larger clone sits a single nucleotide away, making a read error possible. The chain is built from TRBV11-2 and TRBJ2-1; tentative D call: TRBD2 (6 bases). The germline V gene has CDR1 SGHAT and CDR2 FQNNGV. The ends were cut back, 5 bases at V and 5 bases at J, with 19 bases in the middle. This CDR3 region has 16 residues. The CDR3 sequence: CASSPRTIGRDNEQFF. The DNA for the CDR3 is TGTGCCAGCAGCCCGAGGACTATCGGGCGAGACAATGAGCAGTTCTTC.

This clonotype was recorded at least ten times. J is TRBJ1-6 and V is TRBV3-1; weak D call: TRBD1 (5 bases). CDR3 length: 14 amino acids. The germline CDR1 and CDR2 sequences are LGHDT and YNNKEL (reference sequence). V lost 2 bases and J 5 bases, leaving 7 bases between the germline ends. This CDR3 is CASSQRGDNSPLHF. CDR3 nucleotide sequence: TGTGCCAGCAGCCAAAGGGGAGATAATTCACCCCTCCACTTT.

This clonotype was counted many times. V gene TRBV7-9 combines with J gene TRBJ1-2; no clear D gene. This CDR3 is 16 amino acids long. Germline-derived CDR1 and CDR2 are SEHNR and FQNEAQ (reference sequence). V was pared by 1 base and J by 4 bases, with 16 bases between. CDR3 bases: TGTGCCAGCAGCTTAGTAGACATTGCAGAAAGCTATGGCTACACCTTC. Translation gives CASSLVDIAESYGYTF.

This clonotype showed up many times. V and J are TRBV25-1 and TRBJ2-1; D gene uncertain. Trimming removed 5 bases from V and 15 bases from J, with 14 bases in between. This CDR3 spans 11 amino acids. Germline CDR1 MGHDK, CDR2 SYGVNS. The CDR3 bases are TGTGCCAGCAGTATATCGGACGGCCGGTTCTTC. Translated, it gives CASSISDGRFF.

This clonotype was counted ten times or more. V gene TRBV6-2 or TRBV6-3 combines with J gene TRBJ2-1; D remains unclear. The CDR3 sequence is 15 residues long. Germline V gives CDR1 MNHEY, CDR2 SVGEGT. V was cut by 0 bases and J by 3 bases, with 9 bases left in between. The CDR3 loop is CASSYSTWDYNEQFF. The DNA of the CDR3 is TGTGCCAGCAGTTACTCGACCTGGGACTACAATGAGCAGTTCTTC.

This clonotype came up many times. CDR3: CSASGDSSSYEQYF. The CDR3 coding sequence is TGCAGCGCCAGCGGGGACAGCAGCTCCTACGAGCAGTACTTC. J is TRBJ2-7 and V is TRBV29-1; tentatively, D is TRBD1 or TRBD2 (7 bases each). The CDR3 extends over 14 amino acids. V lost 7 bases and J 0 bases, leaving 16 bases between the germline ends. Germline-derived CDR1 and CDR2 are SQVTM and ANQGSEA.

This clonotype was seen ten or more times. The V gene is TRBV19, the J gene TRBJ2-7; D uncertain. CDR1 and CDR2 from the germline V gene are LNHDA and SQIVND (reference sequence). V dropped 6 bases and J dropped 2 bases, with 14 bases sitting between them. This CDR3 has 14 amino acids. In DNA, the CDR3 is TGTGCCAGTAGCCCTGTGGCCCGACCCTACGAGCAGTACTTC. It specifies CASSPVARPYEQYF.

This clonotype appeared many times. The CDR3 DNA follows: TGTGCCAGCAGTTACGACACCCGGGCGCCTCCCAATGAGCAGTTCTTC. It encodes CASSYDTRAPPNEQFF. This chain links TRBV6-5 with TRBJ2-1; the D is unclear. There are 16 residues in the CDR3. The V end lost 2 bases, the J end lost 6 bases, and 17 bases lay between the germline ends. Germline V gene lookup returns CDR1 MNHEY and CDR2 SVGAGI.

Ten or more counts support this clonotype. The chain has TRBV19 and TRBJ2-5, with TRBD1 identical over 8 bases. This CDR3 is built from 14 residues. The germline V gene has CDR1 LNHDA and CDR2 SQIVND (reference sequence). V lost 5 bases to trimming and J lost 0 bases; unmatched junction nucleotides: 2. CDR3: CASSRTGNQETQYF. The CDR3 DNA follows: TGTGCCAGTAGTCGGACAGGGAACCAAGAGACCCAGTACTTC.

This clonotype was seen ten or more times. DNA of the CDR3: TGTGCCAGCAGCTTAGGGAGCGGACAGGCGGCCTACAATGAGCAGTTCTTC. Its protein product is CASSLGSGQAAYNEQFF. The chain joins TRBV7-8 to TRBJ2-1; 7 bases are shared with TRBD1. The CDR3 length is 17 residues. CDR1 is SGHVS and CDR2 is FQNEAQ in the germline V gene. Unmatched junction bases numbered 8, after V lost 1 base and J lost 2 bases.

This clonotype was recorded many times. The CDR3 region is CASSWVTSGNTFYEQYF. In DNA form, the CDR3 reads TGTGCCAGCAGTTGGGTGACTAGCGGGAATACCTTCTACGAGCAGTACTTC. This sequence joins TRBV6-5 and TRBJ2-7; 11 nucleotides agree with TRBD2. In germline, CDR1 is MNHEY, CDR2 SVGAGI. The J segment lost 3 bases and the V segment lost 4 bases, leaving 11 bases of the junction unmatched. This CDR3 spans 17 amino acids.

This clonotype was detected only once. This rearrangement joins TRBV18 to TRBJ1-3, with D hard to call. V was clipped by 2 bases and J by 4 bases, with 12 bases between them. From germline, CDR1 is KGHSH and CDR2 LQKENI. CDR3 length: 15 amino acids. CDR3: CASSPALSLGNTIYF. DNA for the CDR3: TGTGCCAGCTCACCAGCGCTTTCTCTGGGAAACACCATATATTTT.

A word on this clonotype: This may stem from a read error, because a much larger clone lies one nucleotide away. In DNA, the CDR3 is TGTGTCAGCAGCTTTCCTAGCGGGGGGTCTCCCTACGAGCAGTACTTC. It yields the protein CVSSFPSGGSPYEQYF. This chain joins TRBV13 and TRBJ2-7; 11 bases map to TRBD2. In germline, CDR1 is PRHDT, CDR2 FYEKMQ (reference sequence). The length of the CDR3 is 16 residues.

The chain couples TRBV7-2 to TRBJ2-3; 13 positions agree with TRBD2. Looked up from germline, CDR1 is SGHTA and CDR2 is FQGNSA. Unmatched junction bases numbered 8, after V lost 5 bases and J lost 0 bases. CDR3 length: 18 amino acids. The CDR3 here is CASSLARLAGGSTDTQYF. The CDR3 DNA follows: TGTGCCAGCAGCCTTGCGCGACTAGCGGGGGGTAGCACAGATACGCAGTATTTT.

This clonotype has a handful of counts. The rearrangement joins TRBV7-2 to TRBJ2-5; 10 nucleotides line up with TRBD2. Germline values: CDR1 SGHTA, CDR2 FQGNSA. V lost 5 bases, J lost 4 bases, and 13 bases stayed unmatched. The CDR3 is 17 amino acids. CDR3 protein: CASSPAGRAGGGETQYF. CDR3 bases: TGTGCCAGCAGCCCCGCGGGACGAGCGGGGGGGGGAGAGACCCAGTACTTC.

This chain connects TRBV6-1 to TRBJ2-1; 11 nucleotides line up with TRBD2. There are 17 residues in the CDR3. The V gene end was trimmed by 6 bases and the J gene end by 6 bases; junction bases not matched to a gene: 13. The germline V gene has CDR1 MNHNS and CDR2 SASEGT. The CDR3 DNA sequence: TGTGCCAGCAGGCCACAGAGTAGCGGGAGGGCAAGCAATGAGCAGTTCTTC. It codes for CASRPQSSGRASNEQFF.

At least ten counts were recorded for this clonotype. The chain combines TRBV7-8 with TRBJ2-5; 9 bases align to TRBD1. This CDR3 region has 17 residues. Germline values: CDR1 SGHVS, CDR2 FQNEAQ. J lost 5 bases, V lost 5 bases, and 15 bases had no gene match. The CDR3 DNA is TGTGCCAGCAGCACCTACCCCCGGGACAGGGTCGGGGAGACCCAGTACTTC. This translates into CASSTYPRDRVGETQYF.

This clonotype has at least ten counts. The rearrangement joins TRBV7-8 to TRBJ2-1; TRBD2 agrees at 14 bases. The CDR3 sequence is 17 residues long. V lost 4 bases, J lost 4 bases, and 6 bases stayed unmatched. Germline V CDR1 and CDR2: SGHVS, FQNEAQ. The CDR3 reads CASSSGLAGGLYNEQFF. DNA for the CDR3: TGTGCCAGCAGCTCAGGACTAGCGGGGGGATTATACAATGAGCAGTTCTTC.

This clonotype was recorded many times. The chain is built from TRBV7-9 and TRBJ2-7, with TRBD2 matching over 9 bases. Germline loops: CDR1 SEHNR, CDR2 FQNEAQ (reference sequence). Trimming at V came to 4 bases and at J to 3 bases, leaving 10 bases not matched to a gene. The CDR3 contains 16 residues. The CDR3 DNA sequence: TGTGCCAGCAGCTCGACCCGGGGACTAGCTATCTACGAGCAGTACTTC. Translating gives CASSSTRGLAIYEQYF.

As concerns this clonotype: Possible read error: a much larger clone is one base away. The chain is built from TRBV19 and TRBJ1-1; 9 bases agree with TRBD1. Germline V gives CDR1 LNHDA, CDR2 SQIVND (reference sequence). CDR3 size: 14 residues. CDR3 in amino acids: CASSMGQGYPESFF. The DNA for the CDR3 is TGTGCCAGTAGTATGGGACAGGGATACCCTGAATCTTTCTTT.

This clonotype was observed at least ten times. The rearrangement links TRBV28 to TRBJ2-5; a weak D match, TRBD1 (6 bases). CDR1 MDHEN and CDR2 SYDVKM come from the germline V gene. This CDR3 spans 12 amino acids. V lost 7 bases and J lost 9, with 15 bases in between. CDR3 sequence reads: CASKGRPGAQYF. For the CDR3, the DNA is TGTGCCAGCAAGGGCAGGCCAGGGGCCCAGTACTTC.

In this sample, this clonotype turned up many times. The chain employs TRBV29-1 and TRBJ2-1; D is uncertain. The V end was cut by 8 bases, the J end by 1 base, with 12 bases between. This CDR3 spans 13 amino acids. Looked up from germline, CDR1 is SQVTM and CDR2 is ANQGSEA. CDR3 sequence reads: CSFLGRSYNEQFF. Written as DNA, the CDR3 is TGCAGCTTCCTGGGTAGGTCCTACAATGAGCAGTTCTTC.